This entry is about one T cell receptor beta chain. Its target is not known. The data derive from a study of T-cell memory formation after mild COVID-19. Across the study: TCR clusters were mostly donor specific. Overall study findings and caveats: Within pre-infection memory, some responding clones were found, suggesting cross-reactive memory joined. Clones contracting across day 15 to 85 had a balanced CD4/CD8 profile; later expanding clones leaned CD4+. Mainly in CM and EM were contracting CD4+ clones; CD8+ were in EMRA.

This CDR3 region has 10 residues. The junction had 1 base not matched to a gene; V was cut back by 7 bases and J by 8 bases. Germline CDR1 reads LNHDA; CDR2 reads SQIVND (reference sequence). TCRdb re-derived calls from the 5' RACE reads in MiXCR, one entry per CDR3 protein. Here the sample spans roughly 370,000 distinct CDR3 sequences, approximately 15% being singletons. The receptor comes from a man younger than 35 who had mild COVID-19 (a few samples of this study predate the infection). Cell type and time point are not known. J is TRBJ1-2 and V is TRBV19; 7 bases line up with TRBD1. Material for sequencing was PBMCs or a T cell subset sorted from them (not recorded which). Here the CDR3 DNA reads TGTGCCAGTAAGGGGGCAGGCTACACCTTC. The encoded protein is CASKGAGYTF.